These 22 T cell receptor beta chains were all obtained from the same sample, sequenced in a study of early stage breast cancer tumors. Clones were sequenced by immunoSEQ multiplex PCR, and TCRdb holds only the in-frame ones, with some missing. Of some 30,000 clones listed, just under 85% are singletons. Source material: blood. Receptors originate from a person aged 45 to 59 with breast cancer.

The CDR3 DNA sequence: TGTGCCAGCAGCCCGAGCCCCCTCTCCTACGAGCAGTACTTC. Its translation is CASSPSPLSYEQYF. V is TRBV6-5 and J is TRBJ2-7, with D uncertain. Germline V gene lookup returns CDR1 MNHEY and CDR2 SVGAGI. The CDR3 is made up of 14 amino acids. The ends were cut back, 6 bases at V and 0 bases at J, with 12 bases in the middle.

The chain has TRBV10-3 and TRBJ1-2; possibly TRBD1 for D (5 bases). V was cut by 0 bases and J by 0 bases, with 8 bases left in between. This CDR3 is 15 amino acids long. The germline gives CDR1 ENHRY, CDR2 SYGVKD. CDR3 nucleotide sequence: TGTGCCATCAGTGAGTCGCGGGGGGCTAACTATGGCTACACCTTC. It is translated as CAISESRGANYGYTF.

This chain connects TRBV27 to TRBJ2-5; D remains ambiguous. CDR3 size: 13 residues. Trimming stripped 5 bases from V and 5 bases from J, with 12 bases between. From germline, CDR1 is MNHEY and CDR2 SMNVEV (reference sequence). CDR3 sequence (DNA): TGTGCCAGCAGTACCGACCCTTTGGAGACCCAGTACTTC. As protein: CASSTDPLETQYF.

This clone was seen a few times. V usage is TRBV7-9 and J usage is TRBJ2-1, with TRBD1 identical over 9 bases. J was trimmed by 5 bases and V by 2 bases; bases with no gene match: 13. CDR3 length: 18 residues. Germline CDR1 reads SEHNR; CDR2 reads FQNEAQ (reference sequence). CDR3 DNA: TGTGCCAGCAGCTTAATTGACCCGTCGCGACAGGGGGACAATGAGCAGTTCTTC. It yields the protein CASSLIDPSRQGDNEQFF.

V usage is TRBV5-1 and J usage is TRBJ2-5; tentatively, D is TRBD1 or TRBD2 (5 bases each). The CDR3 covers 14 residues. Trimming shortened V by 4 bases and J by 1 base, and 11 bases separated the two germline ends. CDR1 and CDR2 from the germline V gene are SGHRS and YFSETQ. Here the CDR3 DNA reads TGCGCCAGCAGCGGGACCAGGACCCAAGAGACCCAGTACTTC. Translation gives CASSGTRTQETQYF. Combining the CDR3 with reference TRBV5-1 and TRBJ2-5 gives the whole variable domain KAGVTQTPRYLIKTRGQQVTLSCSPISGHRSVSWYQQTPGQGLQFLFEYFSETQRNKGNFPGRFSGRQFSNSRSEMNVSTLELGDSALYLCASSGTRTQETQYFGPGTRLLVL.

The V and J genes are TRBV27 and TRBJ1-5, with 9 bases that match TRBD1. Germline V gives CDR1 MNHEY, CDR2 SMNVEV (reference sequence). This CDR3 is 16 amino acids long. Trimming at V came to 2 bases and at J to 5 bases, leaving 7 bases not matched to a gene. The CDR3 coding sequence is TGTGCCAGCAGTTTACAAGGGACAGGGAAAGATCAGCCCCAGCATTTT. It specifies CASSLQGTGKDQPQHF.

With regard to this clone: In the same sample, other DNA sequences code for this CDR3. This chain connects TRBV4-3 to TRBJ2-7, with a possible D match to TRBD1 (5 bases). Germline CDR1 reads LGHNA; CDR2 reads YSLEER. The CDR3 is 14 residues long. The ends were cut back, 0 bases at V and 3 bases at J, with 9 bases in the middle. DNA for the CDR3: TGCGCCAGCAGCCAAGATAAGCAGGGCTACGAGCAGTACTTC. This sequence encodes CASSQDKQGYEQYF.

This rearrangement joins TRBV19 to TRBJ2-2; TRBD1 matches 10 bases. V lost 4 bases to trimming and J lost 6 bases; unmatched junction nucleotides: 5. Germline CDR1 and CDR2: LNHDA and SQIVND (reference sequence). The CDR3 is 15 amino acids. The CDR3 bases are TGTGCCAGTAGTAGTCCGGGACAGGGGTCCGGGGAGCTGTTTTTT. Protein sequence: CASSSPGQGSGELFF. Drawing the rest from reference TRBV19 and TRBJ2-2, the complete variable domain is DGGITQSPKYLFRKEGQNVTLSCEQNLNHDAMYWYRQDPGQGLRLIYYSQIVNDFQKGDIAEGYSVSREKKESFPLTVTSAQKNPTAFYLCASSSPGQGSGELFFGEGSRLTVL.

V gene TRBV2 combines with J gene TRBJ2-3; 15 bases agree with TRBD2. V shed 7 bases and J 3 bases; nucleotides not matched to a gene: 5. CDR1 SNHLY and CDR2 FYNNEI come from the germline V gene. This CDR3 spans 16 amino acids. This CDR3 reads CASNGLAGGPTDTQYF. The CDR3 DNA reads TGTGCCAGCAACGGACTAGCGGGGGGGCCGACAGATACGCAGTATTTT.

The V gene is TRBV19, the J gene TRBJ1-2; 9 nucleotides align to TRBD1. This CDR3 contains 15 residues. V lost 3 bases, J lost 5 bases, and 7 bases stayed unmatched. Germline V CDR1 and CDR2: LNHDA, SQIVND (reference sequence). The CDR3 DNA follows: TGTGCCAGTAGTATCTTCGGGACAGGGACATATGGCTACACCTTC. Encoded protein: CASSIFGTGTYGYTF.

The rearrangement links TRBV19 to TRBJ1-6, with D possibly matching TRBD1 (5 bases). V lost 4 bases, J lost 5 bases, and 12 bases lay in between. This CDR3 is built from 15 residues. Germline CDR1 is LNHDA and CDR2 is SQIVND (reference sequence). CDR3 DNA: TGTGCCAGTAGTAGGCAGGGCCTTAATAATTCACCCCTCCACTTT. As protein: CASSRQGLNNSPLHF.

The chain joins TRBV20-1 to TRBJ1-2; D possibly corresponds to TRBD1 (5 bases). This CDR3 spans 10 amino acids. Per the germline V gene, CDR1 is DFQATT and CDR2 is SNEGSKA (reference sequence). V lost 6 bases, J lost 8 bases, and 10 bases lay in between. The CDR3 DNA reads as TGCAGTGCGCTCGGGGACGGCTACACCTTC. It yields the protein CSALGDGYTF.

The CDR3 loop is CASNQIGGYTGELFF. Here the CDR3 DNA reads TGTGCCAGTAATCAGATAGGGGGGTACACCGGGGAGCTGTTTTTT. V gene TRBV19 combines with J gene TRBJ2-2; D is tentatively TRBD1 or TRBD2 (6 bases each). Germline CDR1 reads LNHDA; CDR2 reads SQIVND (reference sequence). This CDR3 spans 15 amino acids. Trimming left V 7 bases short and J 3 bases short, with 15 bases between.

The chain employs TRBV7-2 and TRBJ2-3; D perhaps matches TRBD2 (5 bases). The germline V gene encodes CDR1 SGHTA and CDR2 FQGNSA. The V end was cut by 1 base, the J end by 1 base, with 6 bases between. This CDR3 has 14 amino acids. In nucleotides, the CDR3 is TGTGCCAGCAGCTTAGAAGCGGGCACAGATACGCAGTATTTT. It is translated as CASSLEAGTDTQYF.

The rearrangement joins TRBV2 to TRBJ1-2; D is unclear. This CDR3 is built from 13 residues. Germline CDR1 reads SNHLY; CDR2 reads FYNNEI. V was shortened by 5 bases and J by 5 bases, with 12 bases between the two germline ends. The CDR3 sequence: CASSPGPGYGYTF. The CDR3, as DNA: TGTGCCAGCAGTCCAGGCCCGGGTTATGGCTACACCTTC. The entire variable domain, with the rest obtained from reference TRBV2 and TRBJ1-2, is as follows: EPEVTQTPSHQVTQMGQEVILRCVPISNHLYFYWYRQILGQKVEFLVSFYNNEISEKSEIFDDQFSVERPDGSNFTLKIRSTKLEDSAMYFCASSPGPGYGYTFGSGTRLTVV.

This clone was seen a single time. V is TRBV4-1 and J is TRBJ2-2, with D perhaps assigned TRBD1 or TRBD2 (5 bases each). Germline CDR1 is MGHRA and CDR2 is YSYEKL. This CDR3 spans 15 amino acids. V was clipped by 3 bases and J by 2 bases, with 10 bases between them. For the CDR3, the DNA is TGCGCCAGCAGCCAGAGGGGAGATAACACCGGGGAGCTGTTTTTT. Its protein product is CASSQRGDNTGELFF.

The V and J genes are TRBV7-6 and TRBJ1-3; D not resolved. V was pared by 5 bases and J by 8 bases, with 16 bases between. CDR1 and CDR2 from the germline V gene are SGHVS and FNYEAQ. This CDR3 spans 14 amino acids. CDR3 region: CASSLTSLRDTIYF. CDR3 nucleotide sequence: TGTGCCAGCAGCCTTACATCTTTGAGGGACACCATATATTTT.

The V call is TRBV27, the J call TRBJ2-7; 9 bases align to TRBD1. With V trimmed by 3 bases and J by 4 bases, 7 bases remained unmatched. The CDR3 has 15 residues. Germline values: CDR1 MNHEY, CDR2 SMNVEV (reference sequence). DNA of the CDR3: TGTGCCAGCAGTTTTCGAGGACAGGGGTGGTACGAGCAGTACTTC. It yields the protein CASSFRGQGWYEQYF.

The CDR3 loop reads CASSWSGALDEQYF. In DNA, the CDR3 is TGTGCCAGCAGTTGGTCTGGGGCTTTGGACGAGCAGTACTTC. The chain has TRBV27 and TRBJ2-7; TRBD1 might be the D (5 bases). Germline V CDR1 and CDR2: MNHEY, SMNVEV (reference sequence). CDR3 length: 14 residues. V was clipped by 4 bases and J by 5 bases, with 15 bases between them.

This clone was observed once. V and J are TRBV28 and TRBJ2-1; D perhaps matches TRBD2 (5 bases). Germline CDR1 reads MDHEN; CDR2 reads SYDVKM. The germline V and J ends were trimmed by 5 bases and 5 bases, with 13 bases remaining between them. CDR3 size: 14 residues. The DNA of the CDR3 is TGTGCCAGCAGTCCACGAGGGAGACACAATGAGCAGTTCTTC. It yields the protein CASSPRGRHNEQFF. The full variable domain, rest sourced from reference TRBV28 and TRBJ2-1, is DVKVTQSSRYLVKRTGEKVFLECVQDMDHENMFWYRQDPGLGLRLIYFSYDVKMKEKGDIPEGYSVSREKKERFSLILESASTNQTSMYLCASSPRGRHNEQFFGPGTRLTVL.

The rearrangement joins TRBV5-1 to TRBJ2-5, with D possibly being TRBD2 (5 bases). The CDR3 has 12 residues. CDR1 SGHRS and CDR2 YFSETQ come from the germline V gene. Trimming removed 7 bases from V and 5 bases from J, with 12 bases in between. CDR3 region: CASGSSPETQYF. The CDR3 DNA sequence: TGCGCCAGCGGGTCTAGCCCCGAGACCCAGTACTTC.

There are a few counts of this clone. The V call is TRBV30, the J call TRBJ1-2, with 7 bases matching TRBD1. Germline loops: CDR1 GTSNPN, CDR2 SVGIG (reference sequence). Trimming cost V 3 bases and J 2 bases; bases outside gene matches: 3. The CDR3 has 13 residues. The CDR3 DNA sequence: TGTGCCTGGAGCGCGACAGGGAACTATGGCTACACCTTC. As protein: CAWSATGNYGYTF.